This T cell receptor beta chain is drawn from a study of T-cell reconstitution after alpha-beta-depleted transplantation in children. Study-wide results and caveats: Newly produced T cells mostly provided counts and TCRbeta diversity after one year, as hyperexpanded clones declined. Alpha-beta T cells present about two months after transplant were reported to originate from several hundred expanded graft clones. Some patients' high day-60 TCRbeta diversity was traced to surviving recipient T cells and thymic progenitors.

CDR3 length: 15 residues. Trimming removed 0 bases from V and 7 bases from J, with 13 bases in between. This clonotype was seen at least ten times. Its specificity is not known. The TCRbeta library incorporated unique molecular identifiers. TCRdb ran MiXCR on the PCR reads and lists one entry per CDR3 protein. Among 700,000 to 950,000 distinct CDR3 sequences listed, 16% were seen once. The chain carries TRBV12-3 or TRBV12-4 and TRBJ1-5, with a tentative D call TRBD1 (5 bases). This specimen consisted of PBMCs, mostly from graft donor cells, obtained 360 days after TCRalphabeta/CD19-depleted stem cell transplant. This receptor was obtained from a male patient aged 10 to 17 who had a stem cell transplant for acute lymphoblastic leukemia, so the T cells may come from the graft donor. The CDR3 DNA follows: TGTGCCAGCAGTTTAGCGGTTGGGGGATGGCAGCCCCAGCATTTT. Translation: CASSLAVGGWQPQHF.